Following are 17 T cell receptor beta chains from one sample sequenced in a study of blood T cells in healthy people across ages. Through a sample-barcoded 5' primer and a J-beta primer mix, a second PCR was run for roughly 7 to 12 cycles. TCRdb re-called the 5' RACE reads with MiXCR, one entry per CDR3 protein. The sample lists about a million distinct CDR3 sequences, about 53% occurring once. Sequenced material: blood. Receptors originate from a woman aged 60 to 75 in good health.

The V gene is TRBV4-1, the J gene TRBJ2-2; the D gene is possibly TRBD2 (6 bases). V shed 0 bases and J shed 8 bases, with 10 bases lying between them. The CDR3 spans 14 residues. Germline V gives CDR1 MGHRA, CDR2 YSYEKL. The CDR3 spells CASSQDWRGGELFF. The CDR3, as DNA: TGCGCCAGCAGCCAAGATTGGAGGGGTGGGGAGCTGTTTTTT.

This clonotype was detected a few times. The chain recombines TRBV3-1 with TRBJ2-1, with TRBD2 identical over 10 bases. The CDR3 has 16 amino acids. Germline CDR1 LGHDT, CDR2 YNNKEL (reference sequence). With V trimmed by 6 bases and J by 6 bases, 11 bases remained unmatched. This CDR3 reads CASSHAGSGRINEQFF. CDR3 coding DNA: TGTGCCAGCAGTCACGCAGGTAGCGGGAGGATCAATGAGCAGTTCTTC.

This chain uses TRBV5-1 with TRBJ2-2; TRBD2 matches at 8 bases. CDR1 SGHRS and CDR2 YFSETQ come from the germline V gene. The CDR3 is made up of 16 amino acids. Trimming cost V 4 bases and J 1 base; bases outside gene matches: 6. In DNA, the CDR3 is TGCGCCAGCAGCCGATCGGGACTAGGGAACACCGGGGAGCTGTTTTTT. Translated: CASSRSGLGNTGELFF.

The rearrangement joins TRBV29-1 to TRBJ2-3; 8 bases map to TRBD1. The germline V gene has CDR1 SQVTM and CDR2 ANQGSEA. The length of the CDR3 is 13 residues. Trimming cost V 8 bases and J 1 base; bases outside gene matches: 5. The DNA of the CDR3 is TGCAGCTTGACAGGGGCTGGCACAGATACGCAGTATTTT. It encodes CSLTGAGTDTQYF.

The chain recombines TRBV29-1 with TRBJ2-1, with TRBD2 identical over 8 bases. With 7 bases clipped from V and 2 bases from J, the junction kept 7 bases outside the gene matches. CDR3 size: 14 residues. Germline CDR1 is SQVTM and CDR2 is ANQGSEA. Written as DNA, the CDR3 is TGCAGCGCCCCGGGACTAGGGGCCTACAATGAGCAGTTCTTC. Amino acid sequence: CSAPGLGAYNEQFF.

This clonotype was counted a few times. The chain recombines TRBV9 with TRBJ2-3; D is unclear. CDR1 is SGDLS and CDR2 is YYNGEE in the germline V gene. The V gene lost 7 bases and the J gene lost 2 bases, with 8 bases spanning the gap. The CDR3 runs 12 residues. The CDR3 bases are TGTGCCAGCTCGGACCTCACAGATACGCAGTATTTT. Its protein product is CASSDLTDTQYF.

There are a few counts of this clonotype. V usage is TRBV13 and J usage is TRBJ2-3, with 8 bases that match TRBD2. The CDR3 covers 15 residues. CDR1 PRHDT and CDR2 FYEKMQ come from the germline V gene (reference sequence). V shed 3 bases and J 6 bases; nucleotides not matched to a gene: 8. CDR3 nucleotide sequence: TGTGCCAGCAGCTTTAGCGGGGCCGTTGTCGATACGCAGTATTTT. Residues: CASSFSGAVVDTQYF.

The J gene is TRBJ2-3, the V gene TRBV20-1; D unclear. The V end was cut by 6 bases, the J end by 4 bases, with 8 bases between. This CDR3 has 11 amino acids. The germline V gene has CDR1 DFQATT and CDR2 SNEGSKA (reference sequence). In DNA, the CDR3 is TGCAGTGCCCAAGTCCCAGATACGCAGTATTTT. Translating it yields CSAQVPDTQYF.

The table lists this clonotype with a few counts. The chain links TRBV4-3 to TRBJ2-1; D may be TRBD2 (5 bases). V gave up 3 bases and J gave up 8 bases, with 11 bases separating them. Germline CDR1 is LGHNA and CDR2 is YSLEER. The CDR3 runs to 13 residues. The CDR3 nucleotides read TGCGCCAGCAGCCAGGGATTGAGGGATGAGCAGTTCTTC. Residues: CASSQGLRDEQFF.

The J gene is TRBJ2-4, the V gene TRBV18, with 7 bases aligning to TRBD1. The J call may be in error: the DNA end matches TRBJ2-7 better. Germline lookup yields CDR1 KGHSH and CDR2 LQKENI. The CDR3 loop spans 15 amino acids. CDR3 nucleotide sequence: TGTGCCAGCTCACCTCTAGGGGACAGATTCTACGAGCAGTACTTC. It yields the protein CASSPLGDRFYEQYF.

The chain is built from TRBV3-1 and TRBJ2-5; D unresolved. The CDR3 has 12 residues. Germline V gene lookup returns CDR1 LGHDT and CDR2 YNNKEL (reference sequence). Trimming cost V 0 bases and J 7 bases, with 6 bases left between them. The CDR3 protein is CASSQDLRTQYF. As DNA, the CDR3 is TGTGCCAGCAGCCAAGATCTCAGGACCCAGTACTTC.

This chain connects TRBV7-2 to TRBJ2-1; TRBD2 aligns across 7 bases. Germline loops: CDR1 SGHTA, CDR2 FQGNSA. V was pared by 5 bases and J by 6 bases, with 16 bases of the junction left unmatched. The CDR3 length is 17 residues. CDR3 sequence: CASSPFYVGRVGNEQFF. The CDR3 DNA follows: TGTGCCAGCAGCCCCTTCTATGTAGGGAGGGTAGGCAATGAGCAGTTCTTC.

This chain links TRBV20-1 with TRBJ2-1; D gene ambiguous. The V gene lost 7 bases and the J gene lost 4 bases, with 11 bases spanning the gap. Germline V gene data show CDR1 as DFQATT and CDR2 as SNEGSKA (reference sequence). The CDR3 loop spans 12 amino acids. CDR3 protein: CSVSQGYNEQFF. CDR3 nucleotides: TGCAGTGTTTCCCAAGGTTACAATGAGCAGTTCTTC.

This clonotype was recorded a few times. The V and J genes are TRBV4-1 and TRBJ2-1; D may be TRBD1 or TRBD2 (5 bases each). CDR3 length equals 14 residues. Trimming removed 5 bases at V and 4 bases at J, with 12 bases between. CDR1 and CDR2 from the germline V gene are MGHRA and YSYEKL. This CDR3 reads CASSFRDEYNEQFF. CDR3 nucleotides: TGCGCCAGCAGCTTCCGGGACGAATACAATGAGCAGTTCTTC.

The chain couples TRBV5-1 to TRBJ2-1; possible D gene TRBD2, 6 bases. The CDR3 is made up of 17 amino acids. Between the trimmed V and J ends, which lost 0 bases and 6 bases, there was a span of 19 bases. Per the germline V gene, CDR1 is SGHRS and CDR2 is YFSETQ. CDR3 DNA sequence: TGCGCCAGCAGCTTGGTTCAGGAGGGATATAACCTCAATGAGCAGTTCTTC. It codes for CASSLVQEGYNLNEQFF.

With regard to this clonotype: A read error may account for a junction end that differs from germline. The rearrangement links TRBV20-1 to TRBJ2-1, with a weak D call TRBD2 (6 bases). CDR1 DFQATT and CDR2 SNEGSKA come from the germline V gene (reference sequence). CDR3 size: 12 residues. The CDR3: CGAISRDSTQFF. The CDR3 coding sequence is TGCGGTGCTATCAGCCGGGACTCGACCCAGTTCTTC.

In its sample, this clonotype was seen once. The CDR3 DNA follows: TGTGCCAGCAGCTTCACAGGGGGCGAGTCCTACGAGCAGTACTTC. It translates to CASSFTGGESYEQYF. This sequence joins TRBV7-3 and TRBJ2-4, with 9 bases matching TRBD1. The DNA matches TRBJ2-7 better at its end, which makes the J call doubtful. Germline CDR1 SGHTA, CDR2 FQGTGA. This CDR3 is built from 15 residues.